Listed below are T cell receptor beta chains from one sample, sequenced in a study of T cells after yellow fever vaccination. TCRdb recomputed calls from the 5' RACE reads with MiXCR, one row per CDR3 protein. In the table there are about 320,000 distinct CDR3 sequences, roughly 10% of which are singletons. Sequenced material: CD4+ T cells sorted from PBMCs, taken 45 days after the yellow fever booster vaccination. These receptors all stem from a man aged 18 to 30 who received the YFV17D yellow fever vaccine. Both conserved end residues are part of each CDR3. Fields, in order: J gene, V gene, CDR3 protein.

J: TRBJ2-4
V: TRBV7-2
CDR3: CASSSLFVSRNIQYF

J: TRBJ2-3
V: TRBV2
CDR3: CASSGGQGGTDTQYF

J: TRBJ2-1
V: TRBV7-3
CDR3: CASSFRGALYNEQFF

J: TRBJ2-3
V: TRBV5-1
CDR3: CASSLAAGGRDTQYF

J: TRBJ1-1
V: TRBV12-5
CDR3: CASGLVLSPGPLGEAFF

J: TRBJ2-2
V: TRBV5-3
CDR3: CARSNPGTGGDTGELFF

J: TRBJ1-1
V: TRBV20-1
CDR3: CSGGPDPNTEAFF

J: TRBJ1-1
V: TRBV3-1
CDR3: CASSQGQKAFF

J: TRBJ2-5
V: TRBV20-1
CDR3: CSARGGGTQETQYF

J: TRBJ2-2
V: TRBV9
CDR3: CASSAVWLILNTGELFF

J: TRBJ1-1
V: TRBV19
CDR3: CASSIPEADGTEAFF

J: TRBJ1-6
V: TRBV27
CDR3: CASSFIVGGDSPLHF

J: TRBJ1-4
V: TRBV5-1
CDR3: CASSLDRVYDEKLFF

J: TRBJ1-6
V: TRBV4-1
CDR3: CASSGTLSPLHF

J: TRBJ2-1
V: TRBV28
CDR3: CASGGWFF

J: TRBJ2-5
V: TRBV5-5
CDR3: CASIMSPRETQYF